This T cell receptor (beta chain) was identified in a study of cytomegalovirus exposure and HLA in healthy donors. This clone was seen only a few times. The antigen is not known. With 60 Vbeta and 13 Jbeta primers, the PCR was carried out. TCRdb's copy holds only in-frame clones and misses some; the assay was immunoSEQ multiplex PCR. The repertoire holds 140,000 to 150,000 clones, with around 10% as singletons. Study-wide points: Upon later analysis, TCR association rates were observed to vary by HLA locus, being highest for DRB1 and lowest for HLA-C. According to a later analysis, most TCR beta chains associated with CMV appeared HLA-restricted. TCR beta chains numbering more than 150 were designated cytomegalovirus-associated.

CDR3 length equals 14 residues. The V gene end was trimmed by 6 bases and the J gene end by 3 bases; junction bases not matched to a gene: 6. The germline CDR1 and CDR2 sequences are ENHRY and SYGVKD. The sample taken for sequencing was PBMCs. The TCR was taken from a male donor in good health and CMV-seronegative. The rearrangement uses TRBV10-3 and TRBJ2-5; 8 bases are a match to TRBD2. CDR3 loop: CAIRGTRGEETQYF. The CDR3 DNA sequence: TGTGCCATCAGGGGGACTAGAGGAGAAGAGACCCAGTACTTC.